This TCR beta chain was sequenced in a study of T cell responses to AZD1222 COVID-19 vaccine. Study-wide results and caveats: Clonal diversity was possibly underestimated, and the donors were mostly white British, with more females.

To note about this clone: Its matching antigen is unknown.

Here immunoSEQ multiplex PCR was the method, and the copy in TCRdb shows in-frame clones only, minus some. The data contain approximately 120,000 clones, 70% to 90% of them singletons. Sample: peripheral blood, taken on day 0 of MenACWY control vaccination. This clonotype was obtained from an adult in good health.

DNA for the CDR3: TGTGCCAGCAGCCCTCGGTCTGGGTCCTACGAGCAGTACTTC. Residues: CASSPRSGSYEQYF. This rearrangement joins TRBV9 to TRBJ2-7, with D unclear. The CDR3 sequence is 14 residues long. V was cut by 4 bases and J by 1 base, with 12 bases left in between. Germline V CDR1 and CDR2: SGDLS, YYNGEE.